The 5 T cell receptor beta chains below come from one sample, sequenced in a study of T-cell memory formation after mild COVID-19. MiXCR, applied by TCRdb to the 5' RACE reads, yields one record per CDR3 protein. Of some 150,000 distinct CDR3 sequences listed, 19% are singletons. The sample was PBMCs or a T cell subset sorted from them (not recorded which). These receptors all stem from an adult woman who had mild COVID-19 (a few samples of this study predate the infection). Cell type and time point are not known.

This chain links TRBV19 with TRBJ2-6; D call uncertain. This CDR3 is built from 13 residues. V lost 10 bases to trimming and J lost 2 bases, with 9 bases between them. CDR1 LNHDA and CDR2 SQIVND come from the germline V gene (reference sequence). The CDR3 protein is CATHPPGANVLTF. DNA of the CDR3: TGTGCCACCCACCCCCCTGGGGCCAACGTCCTGACTTTC.

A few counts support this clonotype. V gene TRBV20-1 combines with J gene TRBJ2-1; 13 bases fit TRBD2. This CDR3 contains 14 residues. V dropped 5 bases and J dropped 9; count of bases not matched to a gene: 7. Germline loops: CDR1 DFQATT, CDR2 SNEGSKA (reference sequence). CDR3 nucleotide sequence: TGCAGTGCTCCCACCCGGACTAGCGGGGGTGAGCAGTTCTTC. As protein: CSAPTRTSGGEQFF.

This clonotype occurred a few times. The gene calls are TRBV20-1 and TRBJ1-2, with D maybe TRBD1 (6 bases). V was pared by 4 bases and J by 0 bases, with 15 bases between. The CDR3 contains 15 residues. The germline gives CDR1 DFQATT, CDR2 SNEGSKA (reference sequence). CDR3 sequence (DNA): TGCAGTGCTACGAAGGGGGGCGGGACTAACTATGGCTACACCTTC. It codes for CSATKGGGTNYGYTF.

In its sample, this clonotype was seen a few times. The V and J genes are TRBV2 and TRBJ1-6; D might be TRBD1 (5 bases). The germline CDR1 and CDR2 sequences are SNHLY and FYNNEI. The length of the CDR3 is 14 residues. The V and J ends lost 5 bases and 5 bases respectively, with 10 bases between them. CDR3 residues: CASSPGGDNSPLHF. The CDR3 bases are TGTGCCAGCAGTCCCGGGGGGGATAATTCACCCCTCCACTTT. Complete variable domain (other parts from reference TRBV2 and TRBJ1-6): EPEVTQTPSHQVTQMGQEVILRCVPISNHLYFYWYRQILGQKVEFLVSFYNNEISEKSEIFDDQFSVERPDGSNFTLKIRSTKLEDSAMYFCASSPGGDNSPLHFGNGTRLTVT.

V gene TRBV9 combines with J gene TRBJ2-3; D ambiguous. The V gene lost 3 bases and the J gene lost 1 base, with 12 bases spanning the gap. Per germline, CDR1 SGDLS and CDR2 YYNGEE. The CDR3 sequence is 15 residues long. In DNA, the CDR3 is TGTGCCAGCAGCGCCGCGGCAGGCCGCACAGATACGCAGTATTTT. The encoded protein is CASSAAAGRTDTQYF. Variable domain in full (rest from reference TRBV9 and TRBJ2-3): DSGVTQTPKHLITATGQRVTLRCSPRSGDLSVYWYQQSLDQGLQFLIQYYNGEERAKGNILERFSAQQFPDLHSELNLSSLELGDSALYFCASSAAAGRTDTQYFGPGTRLTVL.